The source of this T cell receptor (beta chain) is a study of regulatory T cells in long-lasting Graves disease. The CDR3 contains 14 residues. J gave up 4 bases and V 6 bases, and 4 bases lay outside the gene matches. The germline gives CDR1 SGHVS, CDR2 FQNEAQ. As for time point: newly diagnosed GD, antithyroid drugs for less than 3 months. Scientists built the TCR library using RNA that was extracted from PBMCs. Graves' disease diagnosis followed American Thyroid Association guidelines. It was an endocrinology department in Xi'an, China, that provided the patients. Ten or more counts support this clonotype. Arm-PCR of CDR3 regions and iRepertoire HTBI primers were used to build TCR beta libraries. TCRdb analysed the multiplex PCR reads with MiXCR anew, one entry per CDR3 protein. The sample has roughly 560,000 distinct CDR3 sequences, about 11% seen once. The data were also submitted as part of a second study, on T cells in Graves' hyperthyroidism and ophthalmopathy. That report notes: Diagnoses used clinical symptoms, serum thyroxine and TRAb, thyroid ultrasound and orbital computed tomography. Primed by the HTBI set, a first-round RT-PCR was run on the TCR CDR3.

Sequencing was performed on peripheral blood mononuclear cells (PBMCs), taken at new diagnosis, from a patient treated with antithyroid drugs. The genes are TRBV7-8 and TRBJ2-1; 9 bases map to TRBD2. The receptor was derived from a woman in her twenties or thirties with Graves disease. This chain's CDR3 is CASSSAGGYNEQFF. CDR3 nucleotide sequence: TGTGCCAGCAGTTCAGCGGGGGGATACAATGAGCAGTTCTTC.